The 16 T cell receptor beta chains reported below all come from one sample, sequenced in a study of blood T cell repertoires in COVID-19 (dated by TCRdb to 2020 to 2021). Libraries came from the immunoSEQ multiplex PCR assay. As stored in TCRdb, this immuneACCESS dataset retains in-frame rearrangements with V and J assigned. A fraction of the clones does not appear; measured against another copy, unresolved V genes explain less than half of the discrepancy, and the remainder lacks a known reason. For this sample the table gives 130,000 or so clones, of which roughly 80% were detected only once. The ten largest clones capture over 15% of the sample. Sequencing was carried out using peripheral blood. Source of these receptors: a man between 50 and 59 years old with acute or convalescent COVID-19.

This clone appeared a single time. V gene TRBV6-5 combines with J gene TRBJ2-3; 10 bases fit TRBD1. CDR1 MNHEY and CDR2 SVGAGI come from the germline V gene. This CDR3 comprises 15 residues. The V segment lost 5 bases and the J segment 4 bases; nucleotides outside the gene matches: 6. In nucleotides, the CDR3 is TGTGCCAGCAGTCGACAGGGGGCAGGCGCAGATACGCAGTATTTT. Its protein is CASSRQGAGADTQYF.

The chain recombines TRBV5-6 with TRBJ2-3; D call uncertain. Germline V CDR1 and CDR2: SGHDT, YYEEEE. The V and J ends lost 0 bases and 1 base respectively, with 6 bases between them. The CDR3 runs 14 residues. CDR3 coding DNA: TGTGCCAGCAGCTTGGGGCTGGGCACAGATACGCAGTATTTT. It translates to CASSLGLGTDTQYF.

The chain uses TRBV9 and TRBJ2-4, with 11 positions matching TRBD1. The CDR3 covers 13 residues. V gave up 3 bases and J gave up 7 bases; unmatched junction bases: 0. The germline CDR1 and CDR2 sequences are SGDLS and YYNGEE. The CDR3 reads CASSGDRGNIQYF. The CDR3, as DNA: TGTGCCAGCAGCGGGGACAGGGGGAACATTCAGTACTTC.

This sequence joins TRBV6-7 and TRBJ2-2, with TRBD1 identical over 8 bases. TRBV6-7 is an ORF; its function is uncertain. The trim removed 0 bases at V and 3 bases at J, leaving 9 bases unmatched. CDR3 length: 18 amino acids. The CDR3 sequence: CASSYSITGGKDTGELFF. The CDR3 nucleotides are TGTGCCAGCAGTTACTCGATTACAGGGGGGAAGGACACCGGGGAGCTGTTTTTT.

V is TRBV24-1 and J is TRBJ1-4, with 8 bases lining up with TRBD1. The V and J ends lost 8 bases and 5 bases, in that order; junction bases with no gene match: 9. Germline assignment: CDR1 KGHDR and CDR2 SFDVKD. This CDR3 has 15 amino acids. The CDR3 nucleotides read TGTGCCACCACCAGCAGGGGGCGGAGGAATGAAAAACTGTTTTTT. Protein: CATTSRGRRNEKLFF.

The V and J genes are TRBV11-2 and TRBJ2-2, with 10 bases lining up with TRBD2. Trimming removed 1 base from V and 4 bases from J; junction bases left unmatched: 3. Germline V gene sequence: CDR1 SGHAT, CDR2 FQNNGV. The CDR3 is 16 residues long. The CDR3 loop is CASSLGSGGFTGELFF. CDR3 sequence (DNA): TGTGCCAGCAGCTTAGGTAGCGGGGGGTTCACCGGGGAGCTGTTTTTT.

The chain has TRBV3-1 (or the pseudogene TRBV3-2) and TRBJ2-5; a weak D match, TRBD2 (7 bases). The CDR3 consists of 14 residues. Trimming took off 8 bases at V and 0 bases at J, with 13 bases between the two ends. Germline CDR1 reads LGHDT; CDR2 reads YNNKEL (reference sequence). The CDR3 here is CASRRGGYQETQYF. The CDR3 nucleotides are TGTGCCAGCCGTAGGGGGGGCTACCAAGAGACCCAGTACTTC.

This sequence joins TRBV5-6 and TRBJ2-1; 8 bases align to TRBD1. The CDR3 extends over 14 amino acids. Germline V gene data show CDR1 as SGHDT and CDR2 as YYEEEE. V gave up 3 bases and J gave up 7 bases; unmatched junction bases: 6. CDR3 DNA: TGTGCCAGCAGCTCCGAAACAGGGGGAAATGAGCAGTTCTTC. It codes for CASSSETGGNEQFF.

This chain joins TRBV6-5 and TRBJ1-2, with D tentatively TRBD1 (5 bases). CDR1 and CDR2 from the germline V gene are MNHEY and SVGAGI. This CDR3 contains 16 residues. The V and J ends lost 0 bases and 5 bases respectively, with 16 bases between them. CDR3 in DNA: TGTGCCAGCAGTTACTCCAGGGTACTCCTGGGATATGGCTACACCTTC. Its translation is CASSYSRVLLGYGYTF.

Details on this clone: This sample also contains other DNA sequences that code for the same CDR3. This chain links TRBV4-1 with TRBJ2-7, with a weak D call TRBD2 (7 bases). This CDR3 is built from 15 residues. Looked up from germline, CDR1 is MGHRA and CDR2 is YSYEKL. With 0 bases removed from V and 3 bases from J, the gap between germline ends came to 12 bases. CDR3 region: CASSQDSGGGYEQYV. CDR3 nucleotide sequence: TGCGCCAGCAGCCAAGATTCGGGGGGCGGCTACGAGCAGTACGTC.

The V and J genes are TRBV7-8 and TRBJ2-5; D gene uncertain. The germline V and J ends were trimmed by 1 base and 3 bases, with 6 bases remaining between them. There are 13 residues in the CDR3. Germline V gene data show CDR1 as SGHVS and CDR2 as FQNEAQ. This CDR3 reads CASSLGLEETQYF. The CDR3 DNA sequence: TGTGCCAGCAGCTTAGGGCTGGAAGAGACCCAGTACTTC.

The rearrangement uses TRBV5-1 and TRBJ2-2, with D perhaps matching TRBD2 (6 bases). This CDR3 is 14 amino acids long. V was pared by 4 bases and J by 1 base, with 8 bases between. CDR1 and CDR2 from the germline V gene are SGHRS and YFSETQ. CDR3 bases: TGCGCCAGCAGCCGGGACTTGAACACCGGGGAGCTGTTTTTT. It codes for CASSRDLNTGELFF.

The rearrangement links TRBV13 to TRBJ2-3; TRBD2 matches at 9 bases. After removal of 7 bases from V and 0 bases from J, the junction contained 11 bases not matched to a gene. CDR3 length: 17 amino acids. CDR1 and CDR2 from the germline V gene are PRHDT and FYEKMQ (reference sequence). The CDR3 region has the DNA TGTGCCAGCAACCAGTGGGCTAGCGGGACTAGCACAGATACGCAGTATTTT. Translation: CASNQWASGTSTDTQYF.

V usage is TRBV6-5 and J usage is TRBJ1-2, with D perhaps matching TRBD1 (6 bases). There are 14 residues in the CDR3. Germline lookup yields CDR1 MNHEY and CDR2 SVGAGI. V was shortened by 6 bases and J by 3 bases, with 14 bases between the two germline ends. The CDR3 here is CASSRQALDYGYTF. The CDR3 DNA reads as TGTGCCAGCAGCCGACAGGCTTTAGACTATGGCTACACCTTC.

This sequence joins TRBV5-1 and TRBJ2-3; 7 positions agree with TRBD1. Germline CDR1 and CDR2: SGHRS and YFSETQ. CDR3 length: 16 residues. V was pared by 0 bases and J by 0 bases, with 4 bases of the junction left unmatched. The CDR3 DNA reads TGCGCCAGCAGCTTGGCTGGCAGGGGGAGCACAGATACGCAGTATTTT. Encoded protein: CASSLAGRGSTDTQYF.

This clone was detected only once. The rearrangement joins TRBV19 to TRBJ2-7; possible D gene TRBD2, 5 bases. The CDR3 sequence is 13 residues long. From germline, CDR1 is LNHDA and CDR2 SQIVND (reference sequence). The germline V and J ends were trimmed by 3 bases and 4 bases, with 10 bases remaining between them. The CDR3 DNA reads TGTGCCAGTAGTATCCGGGGAAGGTACGAGCAGTACTTC. It specifies CASSIRGRYEQYF.